The next 23 T cell receptor beta chains were all read from a single sample in a study of OX40 agonist ivuxolimab in advanced cancers. Sequencing was performed with immunoSEQ multiplex PCR; in TCRdb, only in-frame clones are kept and a portion is missing. Of some 60,000 clones in the sample, over 80% are singletons; the top ten hold around 1.8%. The sequences come from CD4+ or CD8+ T cells sorted from blood, collected in a trial of the OX40 agonist ivuxolimab. These receptor sequences come from an adult with an advanced solid tumor such as melanoma, head and neck, liver or kidney cancer.

This clone was observed a handful of times. V gene TRBV7-9 combines with J gene TRBJ2-6; D perhaps matches TRBD1 (6 bases). This CDR3 is 18 amino acids long. Looked up from germline, CDR1 is SEHNR and CDR2 is FQNEAQ (reference sequence). The V and J ends lost 3 bases and 0 bases respectively, with 15 bases between them. The CDR3, as DNA: TGTGCCAGCAGCTTGCTAGGACAGTTCGTCTCTGGGGCCAACGTCCTGACTTTC. It codes for CASSLLGQFVSGANVLTF.

The chain carries TRBV18 and TRBJ2-2; TRBD1 matches at 9 bases. The trim removed 8 bases at V and 4 bases at J, leaving 5 bases unmatched. CDR3 length equals 14 residues. Germline values: CDR1 KGHSH, CDR2 LQKENI. The CDR3 loop reads CASLGDRATGELFF. The DNA of the CDR3 is TGTGCCAGCCTCGGGGACAGGGCCACCGGGGAGCTGTTTTTT. The whole variable domain, remainder taken from reference TRBV18 and TRBJ2-2, is NAGVMQNPRHLVRRRGQEARLRCSPMKGHSHVYWYRQLPEEGLKFMVYLQKENIIDESGMPKERFSAEFPKEGPSILRIQQVVRGDSAAYFCASLGDRATGELFFGEGSRLTVL.

The CDR3: CASSQEWGADYGYTF. DNA for the CDR3: TGCGCCAGCAGCCAAGAATGGGGGGCGGACTATGGCTACACCTTC. This rearrangement joins TRBV4-3 to TRBJ1-2; D is possibly TRBD1 (6 bases). This CDR3 is built from 15 residues. Trimming removed 0 bases at V and 3 bases at J, with 11 bases between. Looked up from germline, CDR1 is LGHNA and CDR2 is YSLEER.

V is TRBV15 and J is TRBJ2-7, with a tentative D call TRBD2 (5 bases). Trimming removed 0 bases from V and 5 bases from J, with 17 bases in between. The CDR3 totals 16 residues. Germline V lookup: CDR1 LNHNV, CDR2 YYDKDF (reference sequence). The CDR3 region has the DNA TGTGCCACCAGCAGAGAAGGAAGTGAGGGTTTGGACGAGCAGTACTTC. Its translation: CATSREGSEGLDEQYF.

The genes are TRBV19 and TRBJ1-4; D call uncertain. V lost 5 bases and J 2 bases, leaving 9 bases between the germline ends. This CDR3 region has 14 residues. Germline CDR1 is LNHDA and CDR2 is SQIVND (reference sequence). CDR3 nucleotide sequence: TGTGCCAGTAGTTTAACAGCCACTAATGAAAAACTGTTTTTT. Amino acids: CASSLTATNEKLFF.

The rearrangement joins TRBV28 to TRBJ2-3; maybe TRBD2 (6 bases). Looked up from germline, CDR1 is MDHEN and CDR2 is SYDVKM. The V gene lost 6 bases and the J gene lost 1 base, with 11 bases spanning the gap. The CDR3 runs to 14 residues. The CDR3 sequence: CASSSPGGTDTQYF. The CDR3 DNA reads TGTGCCAGCAGCTCCCCGGGAGGCACAGATACGCAGTATTTT.

The chain carries TRBV30 and TRBJ2-7; D is possibly TRBD2 (5 bases). Germline CDR1 and CDR2: GTSNPN and SVGIG (reference sequence). The CDR3 length is 13 residues. V was trimmed by 3 bases and J by 1 base, leaving 10 bases between them. The CDR3 spells CAWRRTGSYEQYF. The CDR3 region has the DNA TGTGCCTGGAGAAGGACTGGGTCCTACGAGCAGTACTTC. Looking up the rest from reference TRBV30 and TRBJ2-7 gives the full variable domain: SQTIHQWPATLVQPVGSPLSLECTVEGTSNPNLYWYRQAAGRGLQLLFYSVGIGQISSEVPQNLSASRPQDRQFILSSKKLLLSDSGFYLCAWRRTGSYEQYFGPGTRLTVT.

This chain links TRBV7-2 with TRBJ2-4; weak D call: TRBD2 (5 bases). The CDR3 totals 14 residues. Trimming left V 0 bases short and J 7 bases short, with 10 bases between. From germline, CDR1 is SGHTA and CDR2 FQGNSA. DNA for the CDR3: TGTGCCAGCAGCTTAGCTACGGGAAGGAACATTCAGTACTTC. It yields the protein CASSLATGRNIQYF.

The chain carries TRBV30 and TRBJ1-5; TRBD1 matches 7 bases. This CDR3 comprises 16 residues. Germline CDR1 is GTSNPN and CDR2 is SVGIG (reference sequence). Unmatched junction bases numbered 7, after V lost 0 bases and J lost 2 bases. The DNA for the CDR3 is TGTGCCTGGAGTGTACTGGGGACAGAGGGCAATCAGCCCCAGCATTTT. Translation gives CAWSVLGTEGNQPQHF.

V is TRBV28 and J is TRBJ2-1, with 7 bases identical to TRBD2. Trimming cost V 1 base and J 3 bases; bases outside gene matches: 6. Germline CDR1 is MDHEN and CDR2 is SYDVKM. The CDR3 runs 16 residues. The CDR3 DNA is TGTGCCAGCAGTTTATTCCGGCTAGCGGTCTACAATGAGCAGTTCTTC. It translates to CASSLFRLAVYNEQFF.

V usage is TRBV2 and J usage is TRBJ2-7, with a weak D call TRBD1 (6 bases). Germline CDR1 SNHLY, CDR2 FYNNEI. The CDR3 spans 15 residues. Between the trimmed V and J ends, which lost 8 bases and 2 bases, there was a span of 19 bases. The CDR3 region is CASLPTGDTTYEQYF. DNA of the CDR3: TGTGCCAGCCTCCCCACTGGGGACACGACCTACGAGCAGTACTTC.

CDR3 nucleotides: TGTGCCAGCAGTGAGCCTCTTGAGCAGTTCTTC. It specifies CASSEPLEQFF. This sequence joins TRBV2 and TRBJ2-1; the D is unclear. Trimming shortened V by 3 bases and J by 9 bases, and 6 bases separated the two germline ends. The CDR3 is 11 residues long. Looked up from germline, CDR1 is SNHLY and CDR2 is FYNNEI. Drawing the rest from reference TRBV2 and TRBJ2-1, the complete variable domain is EPEVTQTPSHQVTQMGQEVILRCVPISNHLYFYWYRQILGQKVEFLVSFYNNEISEKSEIFDDQFSVERPDGSNFTLKIRSTKLEDSAMYFCASSEPLEQFFGPGTRLTVL.

The chain carries TRBV10-3 and TRBJ1-2, with TRBD1 matching over 8 bases. The CDR3 is 16 amino acids. The germline gives CDR1 ENHRY, CDR2 SYGVKD. Trimming took 0 bases from V and 4 from J; bases not matched to a gene: 7. CDR3 in DNA: TGTGCCATCAGTGAGTCGGGGGACAGGCCCGCCTATGGCTACACCTTC. It specifies CAISESGDRPAYGYTF.

V is TRBV7-2 and J is TRBJ2-1, with 10 nucleotides matching TRBD2. The V and J ends lost 4 bases and 10 bases, in that order; junction bases with no gene match: 7. Germline CDR1 reads SGHTA; CDR2 reads FQGNSA. This CDR3 comprises 14 residues. CDR3 bases: TGTGCCAGCAGCTCTGGACTAGCGGTGGGGGAGCAGTTCTTC. It specifies CASSSGLAVGEQFF.

This chain uses TRBV11-2 with TRBJ2-3; 8 nucleotides line up with TRBD2. The CDR3 is made up of 16 amino acids. V shed 3 bases, J shed 0 bases, and the junction held 5 bases outside the gene matches. Per the germline V gene, CDR1 is SGHAT and CDR2 is FQNNGV. The CDR3 reads CASSFSGGVSTDTQYF. CDR3 DNA: TGTGCCAGCAGCTTCAGCGGGGGAGTAAGCACAGATACGCAGTATTTT. The full variable domain, with the rest looked up from reference TRBV11-2 and TRBJ2-3, is EAGVAQSPRYKIIEKRQSVAFWCNPISGHATLYWYQQILGQGPKLLIQFQNNGVVDDSQLPKDRFSAERLKGVDSTLKIQPAKLEDSAVYLCASSFSGGVSTDTQYFGPGTRLTVL.

The chain is built from TRBV18 and TRBJ1-1; possibly TRBD1 for D (5 bases). Germline lookup yields CDR1 KGHSH and CDR2 LQKENI. There are 15 residues in the CDR3. The ends were cut back, 2 bases at V and 4 bases at J, with 14 bases in the middle. The CDR3 DNA is TGTGCCAGCTCACCAACAGGTAATTATGCCACTGAAGCTTTCTTT. It yields the protein CASSPTGNYATEAFF.

As regards this clone: Germline and junction disagree at one end, which may indicate a read error. CDR3 nucleotides: TGTGCCAGCAGCTTATTGGGGGTGAACTCTGAAGCTTTCTTT. Protein: CASSLLGVNSEAFF. The J gene is TRBJ1-1, the V gene TRBV11-1, with TRBD1 as a possible D gene (5 bases). CDR3 length equals 14 residues. Germline loops: CDR1 SGHAT, CDR2 FQDESV (reference sequence).

The rearrangement joins TRBV7-9 to TRBJ1-4, with TRBD1 matching 11 bases. The germline V gene encodes CDR1 SEHNR and CDR2 FQNEAQ (reference sequence). The CDR3 loop spans 15 amino acids. Losses at the gene ends were 4 bases for V and 7 bases for J; bases not matched to a gene: 5. The CDR3 sequence: CASSSTGTGGEKLFF. The CDR3 DNA reads as TGTGCCAGCAGCTCTACCGGGACAGGGGGTGAAAAACTGTTTTTT.

The genes are TRBV30 and TRBJ2-5, with D possibly matching TRBD1 (6 bases). The CDR3 is made up of 13 amino acids. The germline V gene encodes CDR1 GTSNPN and CDR2 SVGIG (reference sequence). Trimming removed 1 base at V and 2 bases at J, with 8 bases between. The DNA for the CDR3 is TGTGCCTGGAGTGCTACAGGGCAAGAGACCCAGTACTTC. It specifies CAWSATGQETQYF.

The rearrangement uses TRBV6-6 and TRBJ1-2, with 7 bases that match TRBD1. This CDR3 is 15 amino acids long. CDR1 is MNHNY, CDR2 SVGAGI, per germline (reference sequence). V was clipped by 6 bases and J by 4 bases; unmatched bases: 11. CDR3 bases: TGTGCCAGCAGCCCAAGACAGGGTCTCGGCTATGGCTACACCTTC. Amino acids: CASSPRQGLGYGYTF.

The chain links TRBV4-2 to TRBJ2-3, with TRBD1 identical over 8 bases. The CDR3 is 14 residues long. The J segment lost 5 bases and the V segment lost 8 bases, leaving 9 bases of the junction unmatched. Germline V gene sequence: CDR1 LGHNA, CDR2 YNFKEQ. The CDR3 DNA is TGTGCCAGCGGCGGGACAGGTATTGTAGATACGCAGTATTTT. Its protein product is CASGGTGIVDTQYF.

The genes are TRBV12-5 and TRBJ2-2; no definite D call. The germline V and J ends were trimmed by 2 bases and 3 bases, with 16 bases remaining between them. Germline values: CDR1 LGHNT, CDR2 FRNRAP. The length of the CDR3 is 17 residues. The CDR3 reads CASGLKLWTQDTGELFF. CDR3 nucleotides: TGTGCTAGTGGTTTGAAATTGTGGACGCAAGACACCGGGGAGCTGTTTTTT. Full variable domain (outside the CDR3, taken from reference TRBV12-5 and TRBJ2-2): DARVTQTPRHKVTEMGQEVTMRCQPILGHNTVFWYRQTMMQGLELLAYFRNRAPLDDSGMPKDRFSAEMPDATLATLKIQPSEPRDSAVYFCASGLKLWTQDTGELFFGEGSRLTVL.

This clone has just a few counts. The chain uses TRBV12-5 and TRBJ2-7, with D unresolved. Germline CDR1 is LGHNT and CDR2 is FRNRAP. The CDR3 is made up of 13 amino acids. Trimming took off 2 bases at V and 0 bases at J, with 5 bases between the two ends. The CDR3 region has the DNA TGTGCTAGTGGTTTGTCGAACTCCTACGAGCAGTACTTC. It is translated as CASGLSNSYEQYF.